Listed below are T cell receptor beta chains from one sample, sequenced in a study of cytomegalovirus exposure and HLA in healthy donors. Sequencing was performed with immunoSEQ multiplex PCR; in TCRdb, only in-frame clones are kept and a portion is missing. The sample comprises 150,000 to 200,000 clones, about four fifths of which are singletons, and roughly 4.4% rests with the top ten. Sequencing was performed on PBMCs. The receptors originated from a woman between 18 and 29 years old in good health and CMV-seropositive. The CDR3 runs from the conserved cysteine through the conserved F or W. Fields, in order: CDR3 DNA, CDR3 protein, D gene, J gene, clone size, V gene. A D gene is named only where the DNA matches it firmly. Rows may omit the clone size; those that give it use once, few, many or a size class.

DNA: TGCGCCAGCAGCTTGGTGGGCGGGAATCAGCCCCAGCATTTT
CDR3: CASSLVGGNQPQHF
D: .
J: TRBJ1-5
size: .
V: TRBV5-1

DNA: TGCAGCGTCGCGGAACGGACGAACACCGGGGAGCTGTTTTTT
CDR3: CSVAERTNTGELFF
D: .
J: TRBJ2-2
size: .
V: TRBV29-1

DNA: TGTGCCAGCAGCTTGGGTGCGGGGATTGAGTTCTTC
CDR3: CASSLGAGIEFF
D: .
J: TRBJ2-1
size: .
V: TRBV5-4

DNA: TGTGCCATCAGTGAATCAGCGGGGGCCCTCCAAGAGACCCAGTACTTC
CDR3: CAISESAGALQETQYF
D: TRBD2
J: TRBJ2-5
size: .
V: TRBV10-3

DNA: TGTGCCAGCAGTAAAGGCGACCATATCGGGTCCCGCGAATACAATGAGCAGTTCTTC
CDR3: CASSKGDHIGSREYNEQFF
D: .
J: TRBJ2-1
size: once
V: TRBV6-1

DNA: TGTGCCAGCAGCGTCAGGCAGTTAGAGAGCACAGATACGCAGTATTTT
CDR3: CASSVRQLESTDTQYF
D: .
J: TRBJ2-3
size: .
V: TRBV9

DNA: TGTGCCAGCAGCTTATTCCCCGGGACAGGTTCCTACGAGCAGTACTTC
CDR3: CASSLFPGTGSYEQYF
D: TRBD1
J: TRBJ2-7
size: .
V: TRBV7-9

DNA: TGCGCCAGCAGCTCGATAGACGGTGCAAGGGGGACCCAGTACTTC
CDR3: CASSSIDGARGTQYF
D: .
J: TRBJ2-5
size: .
V: TRBV5-1

DNA: TGTGCCAGCAGCTTCGACAGCGGGGGGGGGACCCGCTATGGCTACACCTTC
CDR3: CASSFDSGGGTRYGYTF
D: .
J: TRBJ1-2
size: .
V: TRBV7-9

DNA: TGTGCCATCAGGGAGACAGGGGTGGGGGAGACCCAGTACTTC
CDR3: CAIRETGVGETQYF
D: TRBD1
J: TRBJ2-5
size: once
V: TRBV10-3

DNA: TGCGCCAGCAGCTCCGGGCAGGGGGCCAACATCTATGGCTACACCTTC
CDR3: CASSSGQGANIYGYTF
D: TRBD1
J: TRBJ1-2
size: once
V: TRBV5-1

DNA: TGTGCCAGCAGTGGCGGGACGGCCTCGGGTGAGCAGTTCTTC
CDR3: CASSGGTASGEQFF
D: .
J: TRBJ2-1
size: .
V: TRBV6-4

DNA: TGTGCCAGTAATTTTGGGACAGGGGGGAACATTCAGTACTTC
CDR3: CASNFGTGGNIQYF
D: TRBD1
J: TRBJ2-4
size: .
V: TRBV19

DNA: TGCGCCAGCAGCCAAGATCTAACGGATACGCAGTATTTT
CDR3: CASSQDLTDTQYF
D: .
J: TRBJ2-3
size: .
V: TRBV4-1

DNA: TGTGCCAGCAGCCCGGGACAGGGAAATGAAAAACTGTTTTTT
CDR3: CASSPGQGNEKLFF
D: TRBD1
J: TRBJ1-4
size: .
V: TRBV13

DNA: TGTGCCAGCAGCTTAGCGAGGACAGGGGGAATTGGCTACACCTTC
CDR3: CASSLARTGGIGYTF
D: TRBD1
J: TRBJ1-2
size: few
V: TRBV5-4

DNA: TGTGCCAGCAGTAATCAGGCGGGCAATGAAGCTTTCTTT
CDR3: CASSNQAGNEAFF
D: .
J: TRBJ1-1
size: few
V: TRBV27

DNA: TGTGCCAGCAGTCCGGGACAGGGGAGTCAGCCCCAGCATTTT
CDR3: CASSPGQGSQPQHF
D: TRBD1
J: TRBJ1-5
size: .
V: TRBV6-4

DNA: TGCAGCGTAGGGGACTCAGGGGCTTTCTTT
CDR3: CSVGDSGAFF
D: .
J: TRBJ1-1
size: .
V: TRBV29-1

DNA: TGCAGCGTCGACGAACGTAAGGGGACAGATACGCAGTATTTT
CDR3: CSVDERKGTDTQYF
D: .
J: TRBJ2-3
size: .
V: TRBV29-1

DNA: TGTGCCAGCAGTTCCCATACTAGCGGCGAGCAGTACTTC
CDR3: CASSSHTSGEQYF
D: TRBD2
J: TRBJ2-7
size: .
V: TRBV6-6

DNA: TGTGCCAGCAGTTCCCCAGGGGGGAACACTGAAGCTTTCTTT
CDR3: CASSSPGGNTEAFF
D: TRBD1
J: TRBJ1-1
size: few
V: TRBV27

DNA: TGTGCCAGCAGGGGAGGCACAACCTATGGCTACACCTTC
CDR3: CASRGGTTYGYTF
D: .
J: TRBJ1-2
size: .
V: TRBV5-8

DNA: TGTGCCAGCAGCGGTCCCGGGACAGCGAACACTGAAGCTTTCTTT
CDR3: CASSGPGTANTEAFF
D: TRBD1
J: TRBJ1-1
size: .
V: TRBV11-1

DNA: TGCGCCAGCAGAGAGGACAAGGGGTTCCACGACTCGTCTGGAAACACCATATATTTT
CDR3: CASREDKGFHDSSGNTIYF
D: .
J: TRBJ1-3
size: once
V: TRBV10-1

DNA: TGTGCCAGCAGCCGGGTCGGAGGAGAGACCCAGTACTTC
CDR3: CASSRVGGETQYF
D: .
J: TRBJ2-5
size: few
V: TRBV5-6

DNA: TGTGCCAGCAGTTACGCGGGCCTCGCATCAGATACGCAGTATTTT
CDR3: CASSYAGLASDTQYF
D: .
J: TRBJ2-3
size: .
V: TRBV6-6

DNA: TGTGCCAGCAGCAATACAGGGGGAATCAATGAGCAGTTCTTC
CDR3: CASSNTGGINEQFF
D: TRBD1
J: TRBJ2-1
size: .
V: TRBV5-4

DNA: TGTGCCAGCAGTGAACCTTCAGAACCTCAGGTTAGCAATCAGCCCCAGCATTTT
CDR3: CASSEPSEPQVSNQPQHF
D: .
J: TRBJ1-5
size: .
V: TRBV2

DNA: TGTGCCAGCAGTTACTCTATGGACAGGGGGCTCTACGAGCAGTACTTC
CDR3: CASSYSMDRGLYEQYF
D: TRBD1
J: TRBJ2-7
size: .
V: TRBV6-5

DNA: TGTGCCAGTAGTATAAGGGGACAGGGCGACTACGAGCAGTACTTC
CDR3: CASSIRGQGDYEQYF
D: TRBD1
J: TRBJ2-7
size: .
V: TRBV19

DNA: TGCGCCAGCAGCCAAGGTTATTCGACTCTCCCCACAGATACGCAGTATTTT
CDR3: CASSQGYSTLPTDTQYF
D: .
J: TRBJ2-3
size: once
V: TRBV4-3

DNA: TGTGCCAGCACCCCTGTTTACGGGTCAGACACTGAAGCTTTCTTT
CDR3: CASTPVYGSDTEAFF
D: .
J: TRBJ1-1
size: .
V: TRBV18

DNA: TGTGCCAGCATGGAGGGAACTAATGAAAAACTGTTTTTT
CDR3: CASMEGTNEKLFF
D: .
J: TRBJ1-4
size: .
V: TRBV7-9

DNA: TGTGCCAGCAGCCTCCTGGAGGTTGGCTACACCTTC
CDR3: CASSLLEVGYTF
D: .
J: TRBJ1-2
size: .
V: TRBV28

DNA: TGTGCCAGCAGCCGACAGGGTCCTAATTCACCCCTCCACTTT
CDR3: CASSRQGPNSPLHF
D: TRBD1
J: TRBJ1-6
size: .
V: TRBV7-9

DNA: TGTGCCAGCAGCTCGGGCAGGGGATCTAACTATGGCTACACCTTC
CDR3: CASSSGRGSNYGYTF
D: .
J: TRBJ1-2
size: .
V: TRBV7-8

DNA: TGTGCCAGCAATCCTTGGGACAGGGCTGCCTACGAGCAGTACTTC
CDR3: CASNPWDRAAYEQYF
D: TRBD1
J: TRBJ2-7
size: .
V: TRBV6-1

DNA: TGTGCCAGCAGACGGGGGAAGATCACAGATACGCAGTATTTT
CDR3: CASRRGKITDTQYF
D: .
J: TRBJ2-3
size: .
V: TRBV6-5

DNA: TGTGCCAGCAGTCCAGGGACAGGGGAGCGGAGAGCTTTCTTT
CDR3: CASSPGTGERRAFF
D: TRBD1
J: TRBJ1-1
size: .
V: TRBV6-6

DNA: TGTGCCACCAGCAGAGATCAAGGGGACAGGGTCTACGAGCAGTACTTC
CDR3: CATSRDQGDRVYEQYF
D: TRBD1
J: TRBJ2-7
size: .
V: TRBV15

DNA: TGTGCCAGCAGGGCGACAGGGGCTGGCTACACCTTC
CDR3: CASRATGAGYTF
D: TRBD1
J: TRBJ1-2
size: .
V: TRBV2

DNA: TGCGCCAGCAGCACTCTCCGGGAGCAAGTACCTGGGCCCCTCCACTTT
CDR3: CASSTLREQVPGPLHF
D: .
J: TRBJ1-6
size: .
V: TRBV23-1

DNA: TGTGCCAGCCAGGGGACCTTTCCCTATAATTCACCCCTCCACTTT
CDR3: CASQGTFPYNSPLHF
D: .
J: TRBJ1-6
size: once
V: TRBV6-5

DNA: TGCAGCGTTGAAGAGTACGGAGGGCTGGCTTTCTTT
CDR3: CSVEEYGGLAFF
D: .
J: TRBJ1-1
size: .
V: TRBV29-1

DNA: TGTGCCAGCAGGCCCGGGAACTCCTACGAGCAGTACTTC
CDR3: CASRPGNSYEQYF
D: .
J: TRBJ2-7
size: .
V: TRBV2

DNA: TGTGCCAGCAGTAGACAGTACGGTGGATCCACAGATACGCAGTATTTT
CDR3: CASSRQYGGSTDTQYF
D: .
J: TRBJ2-3
size: .
V: TRBV27

DNA: TGCGCCAGCAGCCATGGCAGGGGGCTATCCTACAATGAGCAGTTCTTC
CDR3: CASSHGRGLSYNEQFF
D: TRBD1
J: TRBJ2-1
size: .
V: TRBV4-1

DNA: TGTGCCAGCAGCCTAAGTGCAGGGGAGAACATTCAGTACTTC
CDR3: CASSLSAGENIQYF
D: .
J: TRBJ2-4
size: .
V: TRBV9

DNA: TGTGCCAGCAGCCCGTCTCCGGGAAGACAAGAGACCCAGTACTTC
CDR3: CASSPSPGRQETQYF
D: .
J: TRBJ2-5
size: .
V: TRBV7-2